This T cell receptor (beta chain) was recorded in a study of blood T cell repertoires in COVID-19. Whole-study context: Material from acute and convalescent COVID-19 was sourced from the United States, Italy and Spain. PBMCs, B-cell-depleted T cells, or T cells were the source of the cDNA or gDNA that made up the material.

Authors' methods: Amplification from reference gene primers served as the basis for estimated nucleated cell counts. Data came from immunoSEQ multiplex PCR; TCRdb stores just in-frame clones and leaves some out. V and J calls plus clone size are reproduced from that table; the DNA served to infer D and trimming. The sample has approximately 82,000 clones; approximately 90% are singletons. In germline, CDR1 is SGHRS, CDR2 YFSETQ. This CDR3 is 13 amino acids long. V lost 1 base to trimming and J lost 6 bases, with 11 bases between them. The chain links TRBV5-1 to TRBJ2-7; D is perhaps TRBD1 (5 bases). Input material: peripheral blood. This sequence was found in a man in his sixties or seventies with active or convalescent COVID-19. The CDR3 loop reads CASSLLWGGEQYF. CDR3 nucleotide sequence: TGCGCCAGCAGCTTGCTTTGGGGCGGCGAGCAGTACTTC.